This is a list of T cell receptor beta chains from one sample in a study of T cell therapy after organ transplantation. These TCRs' antigens remain unknown. Clones were read by immunoSEQ multiplex PCR, and TCRdb kept only the in-frame ones, dropping some. The data hold 15,000 to 25,000 clones, with 81% observed a single time. The material was CD8+ T cells from blood, obtained after autologous CMV-specific T cell therapy. These receptors came from a human patient who had received a solid organ transplant and had CMV disease. Some of these T cells may belong to the graft donor. The CDR3 runs from the conserved cysteine through the conserved F or W. The D gene is left open where the match is weak. The size field is filled for only some rows; it gives once, few, many or a size class.

J,D,size,V,DNA,CDR3
TRBJ2-7,-,-,TRBV30,TGTGCCTGGAGGTCCAGGCACTACGAGCAGTACTTC,CAWRSRHYEQYF
TRBJ2-2,-,-,TRBV27,TGTGCCAGCAGTTCCTCGGGGTGGGGCGGGGAGCTGTTTTTT,CASSSSGWGGELFF
TRBJ1-5,TRBD1,-,TRBV30,TGTGCCTGGGGAGGACAGGGTAATCAGCCCCAGCATTTT,CAWGGQGNQPQHF
TRBJ2-7,TRBD1,-,TRBV7-9,TGTGCCAGCAGCTTAAGGACAGGGAACTACGAGCAGTACTTC,CASSLRTGNYEQYF
TRBJ2-3,-,-,TRBV19,TGTGCCAGTAGTGCGGGACTTAAGGGATCTAGCACAGATACGCAGTATTTT,CASSAGLKGSSTDTQYF
TRBJ2-1,TRBD1,once,TRBV6-4,TGTGCCAGCAGTGACGGACAGGCCAATGAGCAGTTCTTC,CASSDGQANEQFF
TRBJ2-5,-,-,TRBV5-6,TGTGCCAGCAGCTTGGGGGGGGCTGCGACCCAAGAGACCCAGTACTTC,CASSLGGAATQETQYF
TRBJ1-4,-,-,TRBV19,TGTGCCAGTAGTATAACACACACTAATGAAAAACTGTTTTTT,CASSITHTNEKLFF
TRBJ1-2,TRBD1,once,TRBV7-6,TGTGCCAGCAGCTTAGAGTCAGGGGGACTCGATGGCTACACCTTC,CASSLESGGLDGYTF
TRBJ1-5,-,-,TRBV10-3,TGTGCCATCAGTGATGGAGGGGACTATAGCAATCAGCCCCAGCATTTT,CAISDGGDYSNQPQHF
TRBJ2-7,TRBD2,few,TRBV27,TGTGCCAGCAGACTAGCGGGAGAGGCCTACGAGCAGTACTTC,CASRLAGEAYEQYF
TRBJ2-7,TRBD1,-,TRBV30,TGTGCCTGGAGATCCACAGGGGGATACGAGCAGTACTTC,CAWRSTGGYEQYF
TRBJ2-7,-,-,TRBV11-2,TGTGCCAGCAGCTTAGGTTACTCCTACGAGCAGTACTTC,CASSLGYSYEQYF
TRBJ1-1,-,once,TRBV6-5,TGTGCCAGCAGTACCTCGGGGACATTAAACACTGAAGCTTTCTTT,CASSTSGTLNTEAFF
TRBJ2-5,TRBD2,-,TRBV7-6,TGTGCCAGCAGCTTCACGACTAGCGGGGCGTTGGAGACCCAGTACTTC,CASSFTTSGALETQYF
TRBJ2-1,-,-,TRBV6-6,TGTGCCAGCAGCGACAGAAACAATGAGCAGTTCTTC,CASSDRNNEQFF
TRBJ1-6,-,few,TRBV6-1,TGTGCCAGCAGAACCGGGACCATCAATTCACCCCTCCACTTT,CASRTGTINSPLHF